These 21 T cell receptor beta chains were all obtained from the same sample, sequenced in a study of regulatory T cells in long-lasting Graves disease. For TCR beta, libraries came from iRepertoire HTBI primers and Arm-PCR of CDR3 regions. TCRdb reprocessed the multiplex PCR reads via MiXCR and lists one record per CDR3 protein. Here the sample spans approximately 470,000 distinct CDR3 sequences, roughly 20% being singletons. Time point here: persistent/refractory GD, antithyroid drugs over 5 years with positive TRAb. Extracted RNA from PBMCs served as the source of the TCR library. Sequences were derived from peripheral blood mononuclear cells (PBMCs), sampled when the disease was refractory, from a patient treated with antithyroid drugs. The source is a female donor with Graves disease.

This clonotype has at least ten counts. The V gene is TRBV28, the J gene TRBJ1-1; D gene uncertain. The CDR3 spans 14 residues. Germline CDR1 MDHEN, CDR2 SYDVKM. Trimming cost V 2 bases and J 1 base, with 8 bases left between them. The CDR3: CASSLPETNTEAFF. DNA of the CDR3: TGTGCCAGCAGTTTACCTGAGACGAACACTGAAGCTTTCTTT.

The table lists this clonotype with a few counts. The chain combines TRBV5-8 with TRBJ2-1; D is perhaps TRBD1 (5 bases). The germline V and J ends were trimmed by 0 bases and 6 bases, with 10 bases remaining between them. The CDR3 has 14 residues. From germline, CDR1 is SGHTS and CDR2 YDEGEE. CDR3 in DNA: TGTGCCAGCAGCTTGGATCAGGGCGGCAATGAGCAGTTCTTC. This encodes CASSLDQGGNEQFF.

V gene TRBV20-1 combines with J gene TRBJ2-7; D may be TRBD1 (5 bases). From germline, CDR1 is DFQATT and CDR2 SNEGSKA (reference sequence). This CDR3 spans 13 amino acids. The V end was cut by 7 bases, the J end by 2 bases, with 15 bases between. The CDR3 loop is CSVITGDTYEQYF. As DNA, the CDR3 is TGCAGTGTTATCACAGGTGATACCTACGAGCAGTACTTC.

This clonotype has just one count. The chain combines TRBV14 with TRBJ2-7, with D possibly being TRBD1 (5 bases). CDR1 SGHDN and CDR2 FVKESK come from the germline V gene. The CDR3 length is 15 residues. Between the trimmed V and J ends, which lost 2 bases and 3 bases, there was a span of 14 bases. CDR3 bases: TGTGCCAGCAGCCAAAGGGGCGAGCAGTTCTACGAGCAGTACTTC. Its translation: CASSQRGEQFYEQYF.

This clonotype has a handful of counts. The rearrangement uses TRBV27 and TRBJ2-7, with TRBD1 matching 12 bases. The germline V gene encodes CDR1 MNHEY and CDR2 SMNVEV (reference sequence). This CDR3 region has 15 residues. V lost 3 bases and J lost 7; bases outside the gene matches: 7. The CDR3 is CASSFGGQGAGEQYF. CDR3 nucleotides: TGTGCCAGCAGTTTCGGGGGACAGGGGGCTGGGGAGCAGTACTTC.

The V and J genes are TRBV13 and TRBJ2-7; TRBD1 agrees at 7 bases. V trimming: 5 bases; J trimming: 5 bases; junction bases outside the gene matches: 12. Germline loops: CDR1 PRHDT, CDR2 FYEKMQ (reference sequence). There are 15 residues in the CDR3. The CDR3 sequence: CASSPRQGPWDEQYF. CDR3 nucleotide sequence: TGTGCCAGCAGCCCCCGACAGGGCCCCTGGGACGAGCAGTACTTC. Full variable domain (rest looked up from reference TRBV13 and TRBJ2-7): AAGVIQSPRHLIKEKRETATLKCYPIPRHDTVYWYQQGPGQDPQFLISFYEKMQSDKGSIPDRFSAQQFSDYHSELNMSSLELGDSALYFCASSPRQGPWDEQYFGPGTRLTVT.

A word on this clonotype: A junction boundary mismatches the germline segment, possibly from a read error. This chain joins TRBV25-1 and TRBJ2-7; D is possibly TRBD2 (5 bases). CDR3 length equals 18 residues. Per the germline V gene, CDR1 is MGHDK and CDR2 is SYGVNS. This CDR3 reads CASSATPNGSDGSYGQYF. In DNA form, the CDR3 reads TGTGCCAGCAGCGCCACACCTAATGGGAGTGACGGGTCCTACGGGCAGTACTTC.

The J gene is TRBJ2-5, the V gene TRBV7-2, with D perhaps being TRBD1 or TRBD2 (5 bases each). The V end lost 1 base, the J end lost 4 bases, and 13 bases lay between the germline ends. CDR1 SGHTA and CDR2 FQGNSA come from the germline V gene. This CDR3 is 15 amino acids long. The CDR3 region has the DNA TGTGCCAGCAGCTTAGTTTCCGGGACGACAGAGACCCAGTACTTC. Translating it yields CASSLVSGTTETQYF.

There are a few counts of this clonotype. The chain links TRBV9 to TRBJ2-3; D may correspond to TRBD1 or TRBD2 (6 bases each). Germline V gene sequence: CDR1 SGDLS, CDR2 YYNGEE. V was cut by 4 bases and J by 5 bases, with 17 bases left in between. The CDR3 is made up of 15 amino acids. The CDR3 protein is CASSLLGGQGDTQYF. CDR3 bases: TGTGCCAGCAGCCTCCTCGGGGGCCAGGGAGATACGCAGTATTTT.

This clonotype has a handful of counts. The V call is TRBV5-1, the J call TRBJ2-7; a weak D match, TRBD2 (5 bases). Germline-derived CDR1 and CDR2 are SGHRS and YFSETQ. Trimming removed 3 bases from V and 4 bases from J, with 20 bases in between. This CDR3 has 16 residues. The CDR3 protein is CASSSSLGKGVYEQYF. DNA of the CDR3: TGCGCCAGCAGCTCCTCTCTGGGCAAGGGAGTTTACGAGCAGTACTTC.

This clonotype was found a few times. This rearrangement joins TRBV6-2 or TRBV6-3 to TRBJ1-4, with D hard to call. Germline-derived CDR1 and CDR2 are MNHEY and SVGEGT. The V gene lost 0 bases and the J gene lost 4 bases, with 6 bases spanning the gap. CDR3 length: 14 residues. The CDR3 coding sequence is TGTGCCAGCAGTTACTCTGTCTTTAATGAAAAACTGTTTTTT. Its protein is CASSYSVFNEKLFF.

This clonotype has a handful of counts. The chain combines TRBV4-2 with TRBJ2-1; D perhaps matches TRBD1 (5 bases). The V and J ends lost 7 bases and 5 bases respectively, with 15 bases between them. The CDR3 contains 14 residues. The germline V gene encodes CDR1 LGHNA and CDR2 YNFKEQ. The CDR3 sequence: CASKGVSLDNEQFF. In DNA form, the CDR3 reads TGTGCCAGCAAAGGGGTTAGCCTGGACAATGAGCAGTTCTTC.

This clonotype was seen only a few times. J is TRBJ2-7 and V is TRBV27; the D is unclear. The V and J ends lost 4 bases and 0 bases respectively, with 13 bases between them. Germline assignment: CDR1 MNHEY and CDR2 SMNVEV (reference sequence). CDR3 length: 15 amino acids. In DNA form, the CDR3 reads TGTGCCAGCAGTTCGCGTCGAGATAGCTCCTACGAGCAGTACTTC. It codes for CASSSRRDSSYEQYF.

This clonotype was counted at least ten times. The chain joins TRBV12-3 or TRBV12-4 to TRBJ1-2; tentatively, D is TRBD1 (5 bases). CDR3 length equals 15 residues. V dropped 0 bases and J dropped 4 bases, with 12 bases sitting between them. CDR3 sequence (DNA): TGTGCCAGCAGTTTAGCGACAGAACCTACCTATGGCTACACCTTC. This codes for CASSLATEPTYGYTF.

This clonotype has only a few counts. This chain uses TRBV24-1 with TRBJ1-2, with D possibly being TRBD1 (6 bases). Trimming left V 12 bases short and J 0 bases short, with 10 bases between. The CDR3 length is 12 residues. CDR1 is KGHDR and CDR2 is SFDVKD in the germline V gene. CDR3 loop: CAAGHPNYGYTF. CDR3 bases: TGTGCCGCGGGACACCCTAACTATGGCTACACCTTC.

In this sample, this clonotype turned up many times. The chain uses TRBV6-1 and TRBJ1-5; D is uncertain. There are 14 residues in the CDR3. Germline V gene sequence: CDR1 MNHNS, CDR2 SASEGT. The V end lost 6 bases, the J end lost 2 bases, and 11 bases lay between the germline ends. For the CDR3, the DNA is TGTGCCAGCAGGGCCCTCCGGGGCAATCAGCCCCAGCATTTT. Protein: CASRALRGNQPQHF.

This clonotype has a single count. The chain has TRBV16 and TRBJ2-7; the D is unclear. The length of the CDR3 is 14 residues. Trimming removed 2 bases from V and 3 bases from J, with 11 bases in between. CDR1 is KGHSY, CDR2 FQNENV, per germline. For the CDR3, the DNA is TGTGCCAGCAGCCAAAGCCGGGTCTTCTACGAGCAGTACTTC. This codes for CASSQSRVFYEQYF.

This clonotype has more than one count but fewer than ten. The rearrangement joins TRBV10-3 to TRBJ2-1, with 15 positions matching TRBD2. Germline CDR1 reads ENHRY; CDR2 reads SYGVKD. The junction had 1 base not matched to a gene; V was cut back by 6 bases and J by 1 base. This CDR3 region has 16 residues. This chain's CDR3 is CAISGTSGRSYNEQFF. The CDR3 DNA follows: TGTGCCATCAGCGGGACTAGCGGGAGGTCCTACAATGAGCAGTTCTTC.

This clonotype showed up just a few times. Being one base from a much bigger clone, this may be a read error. CDR3 in amino acids: CASSTGDSLPGYTF. The CDR3 DNA reads TGTGCCAGCAGTACTGGGGACAGCCTTCCTGGCTACACCTTC. This chain joins TRBV28 and TRBJ1-2; 7 nucleotides agree with TRBD1. Germline V gene lookup returns CDR1 MDHEN and CDR2 SYDVKM. J gave up 7 bases and V 5 bases, and 10 bases lay outside the gene matches. The CDR3 loop spans 14 amino acids.

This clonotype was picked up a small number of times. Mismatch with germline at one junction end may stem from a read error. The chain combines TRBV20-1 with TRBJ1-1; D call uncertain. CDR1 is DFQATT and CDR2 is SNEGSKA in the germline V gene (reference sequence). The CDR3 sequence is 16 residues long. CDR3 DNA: TGCAGCGCTAGTATATCTCGGCCCGACTACATGACTGAAGCTTTCTTT. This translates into CSASISRPDYMTEAFF.

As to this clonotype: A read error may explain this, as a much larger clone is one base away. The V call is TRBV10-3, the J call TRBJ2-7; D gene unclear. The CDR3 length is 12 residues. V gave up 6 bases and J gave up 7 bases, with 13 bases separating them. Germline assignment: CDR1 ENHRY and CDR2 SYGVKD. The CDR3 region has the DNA TGTGCCATCAGGGACGACGGTGTGGAGCAGTACTTC. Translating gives CAIRDDGVEQYF.